This TCR beta chain was identified during a study of cytomegalovirus exposure and HLA in healthy donors. Primers: 60 Vbeta forward and 13 Jbeta reverse. Sequencing was performed with immunoSEQ multiplex PCR; in TCRdb, only in-frame clones are kept and a portion is missing. The data show about 140,000 clones, over 70% seen once. Comments on this clone: Its antigen is undetermined.

CDR1 SEHNR and CDR2 FQNEAQ come from the germline V gene (reference sequence). V shed 1 base and J shed 2 bases, with 8 bases lying between them. The CDR3 spans 15 residues. Study outcomes and limitations: Presence/absence analyses rested on an assumption that sequencing depth was roughly uniform across donors. An analysis was carried out later, and it reportedly showed fewer N-insertions in an Asian-associated ancestry cluster than the approximately 670-donor mean.

This clonotype was obtained from a man aged 35-49 years in good health and CMV-seronegative. The sequenced sample was PBMCs. V usage is TRBV7-9 and J usage is TRBJ2-2; possibly TRBD1 for D (6 bases). The CDR3 DNA reads TGTGCCAGCAGCTTAGTGGGGGCAAACACCGGGGAGCTGTTTTTT. It specifies CASSLVGANTGELFF.